This is a list of T cell receptor beta chains from one sample in a study of beta chain features in type 1 diabetes. Sequencing was performed with immunoSEQ multiplex PCR; in TCRdb, only in-frame clones are kept and a portion is missing. The sample holds roughly 250,000 clones, around 9.6% seen once. Sequencing was carried out using naive CD4+ T cells from blood. The receptors shown here come from a woman aged 18-30 years in good health. CDR3s include the opening cysteine and the closing phenylalanine or tryptophan.

v_gene: TRBV30; j_gene: TRBJ2-6; CDR3aa: CATQGARSWANVLTF
v_gene: TRBV29-1; j_gene: TRBJ2-7; CDR3aa: CSVEAQRKGAHFYSYEQYF
v_gene: TRBV27; j_gene: TRBJ2-7; CDR3aa: CASSYTGISSYEQYF
v_gene: TRBV6-5; j_gene: TRBJ2-1; CDR3aa: CASSYVAGRGGNEQFF
v_gene: TRBV6-5; j_gene: TRBJ1-1; CDR3aa: CASIPGGRPSTEAFF
v_gene: TRBV30; j_gene: TRBJ1-1; CDR3aa: CAWKGGNTEAFF
v_gene: TRBV2; j_gene: TRBJ2-7; CDR3aa: CASRLDVAGGYYEQYF
v_gene: TRBV9; j_gene: TRBJ2-3; CDR3aa: CASSPAGGFTDTQYF
v_gene: TRBV5-1; j_gene: TRBJ1-1; CDR3aa: CASSSGRGGEAFF
v_gene: TRBV6-5; j_gene: TRBJ2-3; CDR3aa: CASRPTGGGTDTQYF
v_gene: TRBV19; j_gene: TRBJ1-5; CDR3aa: CASMRRNSNQPQHF
v_gene: TRBV5-8; j_gene: TRBJ1-5; CDR3aa: CASSENQPQHF
v_gene: TRBV29-1; j_gene: TRBJ1-2; CDR3aa: CSVGGEWTGRHGYTF
v_gene: TRBV5-1; j_gene: TRBJ1-5; CDR3aa: CASSLEPMGQGNQPQHF
v_gene: TRBV7-2; j_gene: TRBJ2-5; CDR3aa: CASSTGTGGETQYF
v_gene: TRBV27; j_gene: TRBJ1-4; CDR3aa: CASSSPSGRNEKLFF
v_gene: TRBV19; j_gene: TRBJ2-7; CDR3aa: CASSARGTRSGGISYEQYF
v_gene: TRBV14; j_gene: TRBJ2-1; CDR3aa: CASSPGLAYNEQFF
v_gene: TRBV30; j_gene: TRBJ2-7; CDR3aa: CACTGTSGTYEQYF
v_gene: TRBV2; j_gene: TRBJ2-7; CDR3aa: CASTGQPYEQYF
v_gene: TRBV6-6; j_gene: TRBJ1-1; CDR3aa: CASSSPGRGNTEAFF
v_gene: TRBV9; j_gene: TRBJ2-5; CDR3aa: CASSVEGGQGYQETQYF